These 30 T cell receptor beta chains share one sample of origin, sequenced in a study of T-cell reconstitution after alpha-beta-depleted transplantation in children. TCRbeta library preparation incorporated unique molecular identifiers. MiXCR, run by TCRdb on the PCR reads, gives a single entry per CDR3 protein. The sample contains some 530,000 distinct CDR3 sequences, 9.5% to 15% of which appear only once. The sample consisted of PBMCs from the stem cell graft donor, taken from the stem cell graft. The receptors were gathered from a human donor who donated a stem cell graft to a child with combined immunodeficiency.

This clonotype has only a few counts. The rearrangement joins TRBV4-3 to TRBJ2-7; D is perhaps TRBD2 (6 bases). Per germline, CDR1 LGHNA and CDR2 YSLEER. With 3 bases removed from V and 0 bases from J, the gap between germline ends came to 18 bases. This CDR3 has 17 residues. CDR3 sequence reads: CASSQRGAGISSYEQYF. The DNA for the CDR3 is TGCGCCAGCAGCCAGCGGGGAGCAGGGATCAGCTCCTACGAGCAGTACTTC.

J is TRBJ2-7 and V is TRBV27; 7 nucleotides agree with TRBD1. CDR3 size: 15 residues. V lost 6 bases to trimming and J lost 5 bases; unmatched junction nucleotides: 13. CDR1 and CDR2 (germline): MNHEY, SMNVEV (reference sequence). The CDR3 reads CASRPGGRGINEQYF. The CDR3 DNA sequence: TGTGCCAGCAGACCTGGGGGCAGGGGGATTAACGAGCAGTACTTC.

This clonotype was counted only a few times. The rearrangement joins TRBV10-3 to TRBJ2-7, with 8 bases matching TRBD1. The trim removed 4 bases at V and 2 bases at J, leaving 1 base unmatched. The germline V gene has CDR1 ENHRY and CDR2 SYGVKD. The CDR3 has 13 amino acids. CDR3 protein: CAISAQGAYEQYF. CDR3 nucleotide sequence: TGTGCCATCAGTGCACAGGGGGCCTACGAGCAGTACTTC.

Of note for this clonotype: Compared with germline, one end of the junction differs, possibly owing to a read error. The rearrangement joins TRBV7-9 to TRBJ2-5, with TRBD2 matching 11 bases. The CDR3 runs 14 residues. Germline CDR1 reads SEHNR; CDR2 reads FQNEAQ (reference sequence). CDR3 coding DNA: TGTGCCAGCAGCCTAGCGGGGGGACCCGAGACCCAGTACTTC. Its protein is CASSLAGGPETQYF.

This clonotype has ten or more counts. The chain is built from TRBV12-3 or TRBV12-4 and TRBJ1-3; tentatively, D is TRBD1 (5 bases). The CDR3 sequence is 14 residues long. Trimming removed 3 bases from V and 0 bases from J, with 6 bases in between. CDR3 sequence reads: CASSFDSSGNTIYF. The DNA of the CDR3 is TGTGCCAGCAGTTTCGACAGCTCTGGAAACACCATATATTTT.

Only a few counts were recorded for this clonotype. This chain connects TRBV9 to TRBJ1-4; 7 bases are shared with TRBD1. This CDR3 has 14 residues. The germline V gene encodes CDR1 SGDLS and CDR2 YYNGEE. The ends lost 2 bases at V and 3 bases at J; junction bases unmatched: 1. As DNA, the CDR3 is TGTGCCAGCAGCGTGGGACAGCCTAATGAAAAACTGTTTTTT. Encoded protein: CASSVGQPNEKLFF.

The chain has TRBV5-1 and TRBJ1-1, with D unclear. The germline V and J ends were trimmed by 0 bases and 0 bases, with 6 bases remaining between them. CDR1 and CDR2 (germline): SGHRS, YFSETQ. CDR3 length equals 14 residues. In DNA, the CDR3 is TGCGCCAGCAGCTTGGCTTACATGAACACTGAAGCTTTCTTT. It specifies CASSLAYMNTEAFF.

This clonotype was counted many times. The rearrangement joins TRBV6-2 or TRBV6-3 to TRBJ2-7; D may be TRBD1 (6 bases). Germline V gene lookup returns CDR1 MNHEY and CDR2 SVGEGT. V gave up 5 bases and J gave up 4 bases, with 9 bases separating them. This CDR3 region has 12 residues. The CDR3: CASSGDTYEQYF. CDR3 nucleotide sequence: TGTGCCAGCAGTGGGGACACGTACGAGCAGTACTTC.

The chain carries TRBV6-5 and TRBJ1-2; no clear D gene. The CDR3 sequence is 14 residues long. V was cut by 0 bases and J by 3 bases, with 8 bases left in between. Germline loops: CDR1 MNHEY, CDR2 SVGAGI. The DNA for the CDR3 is TGTGCCAGCAGTTACTCGAGTTCGGACTATGGCTACACCTTC. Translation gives CASSYSSSDYGYTF.

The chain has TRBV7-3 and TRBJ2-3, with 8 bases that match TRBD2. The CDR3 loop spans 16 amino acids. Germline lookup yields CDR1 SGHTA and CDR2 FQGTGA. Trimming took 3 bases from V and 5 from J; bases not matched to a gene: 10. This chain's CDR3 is CASSFGIAGRKDTQYF. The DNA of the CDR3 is TGTGCCAGCAGCTTCGGAATAGCGGGACGCAAAGATACGCAGTATTTT.

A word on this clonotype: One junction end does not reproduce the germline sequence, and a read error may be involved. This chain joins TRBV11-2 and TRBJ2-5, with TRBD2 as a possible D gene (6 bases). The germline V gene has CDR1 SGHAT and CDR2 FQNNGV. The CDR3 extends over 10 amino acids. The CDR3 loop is CASSSRTISF. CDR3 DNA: TGTGCCAGCAGCTCGCGGACTATCTCCTTC.

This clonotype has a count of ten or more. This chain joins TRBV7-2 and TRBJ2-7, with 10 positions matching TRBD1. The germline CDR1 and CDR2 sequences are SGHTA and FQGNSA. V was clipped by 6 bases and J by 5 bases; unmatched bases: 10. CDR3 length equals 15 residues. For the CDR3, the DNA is TGTGCCAGCAGGGAGGCGGGACAGGGGACCCACGAGCAGTACTTC. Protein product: CASREAGQGTHEQYF.

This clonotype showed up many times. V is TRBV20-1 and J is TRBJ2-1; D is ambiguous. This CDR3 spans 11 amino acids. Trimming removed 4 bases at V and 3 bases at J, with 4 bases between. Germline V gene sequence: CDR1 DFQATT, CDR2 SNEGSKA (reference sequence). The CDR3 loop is CSANLYNEQFF. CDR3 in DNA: TGCAGTGCTAATCTCTACAATGAGCAGTTCTTC.

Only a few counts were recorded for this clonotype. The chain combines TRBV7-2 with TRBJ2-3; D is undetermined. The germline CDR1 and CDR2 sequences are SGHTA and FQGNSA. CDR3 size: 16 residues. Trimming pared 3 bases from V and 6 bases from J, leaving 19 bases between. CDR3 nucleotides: TGTGCCAGCAGCTTCTGGTTCATGGCAGGAGACGATACGCAGTATTTT. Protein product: CASSFWFMAGDDTQYF.

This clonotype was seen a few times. In DNA, the CDR3 is TGTGCCAGCAGCCAACTAGCTACAGGCGAGACCCAGTACTTC. This encodes CASSQLATGETQYF. The rearrangement uses TRBV16 and TRBJ2-5, with D tentatively TRBD1 or TRBD2 (5 bases each). Germline lookup yields CDR1 KGHSY and CDR2 FQNENV. The CDR3 length is 14 residues. Trimming shortened V by 2 bases and J by 5 bases, and 12 bases separated the two germline ends.

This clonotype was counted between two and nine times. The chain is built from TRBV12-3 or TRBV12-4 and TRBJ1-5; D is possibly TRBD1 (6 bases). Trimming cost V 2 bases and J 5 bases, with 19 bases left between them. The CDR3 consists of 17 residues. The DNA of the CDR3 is TGTGCCAGCAGTTTAACGCTGGCCCAGGGGTACCATCAGCCCCAGCATTTT. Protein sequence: CASSLTLAQGYHQPQHF.

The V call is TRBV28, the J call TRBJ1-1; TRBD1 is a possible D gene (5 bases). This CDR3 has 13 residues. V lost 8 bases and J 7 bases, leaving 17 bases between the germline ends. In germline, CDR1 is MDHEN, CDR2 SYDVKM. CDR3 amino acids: CASVRDGLGEAFF. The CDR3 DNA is TGTGCCAGCGTTAGGGACGGCCTCGGTGAAGCTTTCTTT.

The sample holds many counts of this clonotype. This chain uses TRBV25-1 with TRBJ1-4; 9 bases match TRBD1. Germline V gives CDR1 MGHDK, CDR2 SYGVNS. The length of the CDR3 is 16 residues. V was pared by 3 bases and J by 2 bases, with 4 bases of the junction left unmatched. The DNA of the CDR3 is TGTGCCAGCAGTGAGGGACAGGGACGGACTAATGAAAAACTGTTTTTT. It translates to CASSEGQGRTNEKLFF.

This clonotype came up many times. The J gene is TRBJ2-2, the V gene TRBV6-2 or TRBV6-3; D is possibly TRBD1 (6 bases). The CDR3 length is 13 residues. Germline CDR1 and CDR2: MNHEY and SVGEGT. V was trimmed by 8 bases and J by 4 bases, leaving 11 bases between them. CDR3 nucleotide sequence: TGTGCCAGCCACAGGGCAGGCACCGGGGAGCTGTTTTTT. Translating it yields CASHRAGTGELFF.

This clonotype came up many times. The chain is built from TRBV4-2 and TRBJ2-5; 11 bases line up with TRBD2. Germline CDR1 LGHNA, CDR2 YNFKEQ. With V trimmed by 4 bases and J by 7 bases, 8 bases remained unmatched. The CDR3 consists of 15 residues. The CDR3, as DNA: TGTGCCAGCAGCCCCCAACTAGCGGGGGTCGGGACCCAGTACTTC. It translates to CASSPQLAGVGTQYF.

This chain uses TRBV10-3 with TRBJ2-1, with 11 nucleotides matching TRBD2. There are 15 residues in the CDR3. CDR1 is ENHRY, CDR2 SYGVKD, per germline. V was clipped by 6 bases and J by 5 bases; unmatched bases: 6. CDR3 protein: CAISQSSGGNNEQFF. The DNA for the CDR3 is TGTGCCATCAGCCAATCTAGCGGGGGGAACAATGAGCAGTTCTTC.

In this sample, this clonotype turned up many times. The CDR3 DNA reads TGCGCCAGCAGTAAGGAGCGGGAGATGAATGAGCAGTTCTTC. This encodes CASSKEREMNEQFF. The J gene is TRBJ2-1, the V gene TRBV4-3; 8 nucleotides line up with TRBD2. The CDR3 runs to 14 residues. V was pared by 6 bases and J by 7 bases, with 8 bases of the junction left unmatched. Looked up from germline, CDR1 is LGHNA and CDR2 is YSLEER.

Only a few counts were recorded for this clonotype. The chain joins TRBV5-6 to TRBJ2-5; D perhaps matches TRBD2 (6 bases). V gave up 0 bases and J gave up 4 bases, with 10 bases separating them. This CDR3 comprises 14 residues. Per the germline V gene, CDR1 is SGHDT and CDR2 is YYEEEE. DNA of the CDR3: TGTGCCAGCAGCTTGGCTGCGGGGCTAGAGACCCAGTACTTC. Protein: CASSLAAGLETQYF.

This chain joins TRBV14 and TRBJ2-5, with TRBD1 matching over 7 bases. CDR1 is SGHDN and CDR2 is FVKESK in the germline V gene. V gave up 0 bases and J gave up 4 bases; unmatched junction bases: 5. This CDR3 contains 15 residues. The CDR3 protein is CASSQDPGQAETQYF. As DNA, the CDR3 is TGTGCCAGCAGCCAAGACCCCGGACAGGCAGAGACCCAGTACTTC.

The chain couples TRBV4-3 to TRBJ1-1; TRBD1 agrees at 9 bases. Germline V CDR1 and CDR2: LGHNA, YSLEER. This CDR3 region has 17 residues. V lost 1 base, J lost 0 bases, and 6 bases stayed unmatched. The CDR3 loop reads CASSQVTQGAMNTEAFF. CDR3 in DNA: TGCGCCAGCAGCCAAGTCACACAGGGGGCCATGAACACTGAAGCTTTCTTT.

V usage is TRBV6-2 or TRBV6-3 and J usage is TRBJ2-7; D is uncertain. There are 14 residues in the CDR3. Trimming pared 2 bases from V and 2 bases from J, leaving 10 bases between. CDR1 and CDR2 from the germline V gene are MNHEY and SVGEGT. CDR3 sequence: CASSYPGPTYEQYF. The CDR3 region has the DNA TGTGCCAGCAGTTACCCCGGGCCTACCTACGAGCAGTACTTC.

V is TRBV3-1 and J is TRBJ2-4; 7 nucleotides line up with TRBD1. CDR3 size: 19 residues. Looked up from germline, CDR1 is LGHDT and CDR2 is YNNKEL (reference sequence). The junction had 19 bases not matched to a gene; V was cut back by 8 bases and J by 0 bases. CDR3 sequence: CASCPLSPRDSVAKNIQYF. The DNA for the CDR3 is TGTGCCAGCTGCCCCCTTTCCCCCCGGGACAGCGTAGCCAAAAACATTCAGTACTTC.

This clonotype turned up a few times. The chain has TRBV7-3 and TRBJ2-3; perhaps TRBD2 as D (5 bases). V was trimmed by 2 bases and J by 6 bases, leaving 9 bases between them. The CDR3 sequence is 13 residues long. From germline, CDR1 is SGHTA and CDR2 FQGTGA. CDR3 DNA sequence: TGTGCCAGCAGCTTAGTGCGAGGGGATACGCAGTATTTT. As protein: CASSLVRGDTQYF.

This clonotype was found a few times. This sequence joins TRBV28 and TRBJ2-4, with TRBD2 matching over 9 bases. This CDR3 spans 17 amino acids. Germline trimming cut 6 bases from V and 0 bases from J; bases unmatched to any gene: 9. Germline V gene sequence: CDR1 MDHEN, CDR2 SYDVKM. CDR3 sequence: CASRKRGAFIAKNIQYF. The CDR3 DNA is TGTGCCAGCAGGAAGCGGGGGGCCTTTATAGCCAAAAACATTCAGTACTTC.

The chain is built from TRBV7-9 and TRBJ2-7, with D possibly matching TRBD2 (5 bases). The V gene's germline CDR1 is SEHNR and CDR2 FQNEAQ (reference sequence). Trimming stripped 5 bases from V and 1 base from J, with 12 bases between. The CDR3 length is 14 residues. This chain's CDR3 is CASSHGRFSYEQYF. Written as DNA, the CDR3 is TGTGCCAGCAGCCATGGGAGATTTTCCTACGAGCAGTACTTC.